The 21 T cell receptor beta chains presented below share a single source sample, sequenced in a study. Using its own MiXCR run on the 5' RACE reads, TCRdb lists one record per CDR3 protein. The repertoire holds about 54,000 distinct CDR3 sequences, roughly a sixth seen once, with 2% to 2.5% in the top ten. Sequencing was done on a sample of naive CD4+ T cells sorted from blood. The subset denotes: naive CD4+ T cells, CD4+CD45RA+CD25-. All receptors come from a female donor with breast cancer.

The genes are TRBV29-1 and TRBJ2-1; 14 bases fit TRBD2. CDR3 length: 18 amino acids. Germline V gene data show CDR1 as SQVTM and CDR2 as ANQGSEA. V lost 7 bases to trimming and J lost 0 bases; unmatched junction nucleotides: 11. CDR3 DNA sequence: TGCAGCGCCACCGGGACTAGCGGGAGTCGTGGCTCCTACAATGAGCAGTTCTTC. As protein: CSATGTSGSRGSYNEQFF.

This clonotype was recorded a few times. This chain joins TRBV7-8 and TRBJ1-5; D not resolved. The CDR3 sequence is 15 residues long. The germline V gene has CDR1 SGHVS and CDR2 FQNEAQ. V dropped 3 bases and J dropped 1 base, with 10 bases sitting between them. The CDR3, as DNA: TGTGCCAGCAGCTTCCTAGGACCCAGCAATCAGCCCCAGCATTTT. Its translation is CASSFLGPSNQPQHF.

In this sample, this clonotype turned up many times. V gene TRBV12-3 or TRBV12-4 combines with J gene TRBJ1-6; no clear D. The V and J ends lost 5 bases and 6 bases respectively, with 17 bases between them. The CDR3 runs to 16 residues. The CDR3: CASSLRRDWGNSPLHF. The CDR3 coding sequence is TGTGCCAGCAGTCTTCGGAGGGATTGGGGTAATTCACCCCTCCACTTT.

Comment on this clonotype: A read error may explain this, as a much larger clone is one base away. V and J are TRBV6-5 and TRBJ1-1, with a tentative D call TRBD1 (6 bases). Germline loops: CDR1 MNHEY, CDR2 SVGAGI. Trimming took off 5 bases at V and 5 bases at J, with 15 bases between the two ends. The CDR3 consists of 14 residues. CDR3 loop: CASSPQGSGTEAFF. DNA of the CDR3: TGTGCCAGCAGTCCCCAGGGGTCAGGGACTGAAGCTTTCTTT.

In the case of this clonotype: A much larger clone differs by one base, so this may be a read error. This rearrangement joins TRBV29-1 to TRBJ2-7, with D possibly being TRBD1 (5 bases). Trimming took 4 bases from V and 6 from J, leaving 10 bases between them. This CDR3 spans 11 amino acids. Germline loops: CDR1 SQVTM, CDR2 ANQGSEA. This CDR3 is CSVAQGREQYF. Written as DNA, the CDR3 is TGCAGCGTTGCTCAGGGTCGCGAGCAGTACTTC.

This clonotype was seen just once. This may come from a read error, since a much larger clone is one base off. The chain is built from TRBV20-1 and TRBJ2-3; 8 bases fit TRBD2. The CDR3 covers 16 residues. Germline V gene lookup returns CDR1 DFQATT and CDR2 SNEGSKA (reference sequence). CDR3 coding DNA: TGCAGTGCTGCCCGCGTCGGAGCGGGAGTTATAGATACGCAGTGTTTT. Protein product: CSAARVGAGVIDTQCF.

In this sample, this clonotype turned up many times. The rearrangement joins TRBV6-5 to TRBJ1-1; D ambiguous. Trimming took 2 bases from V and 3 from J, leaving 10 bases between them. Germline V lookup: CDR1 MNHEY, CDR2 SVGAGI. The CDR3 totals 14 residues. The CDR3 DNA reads TGTGCCAGCAGTTACGGAGACGCCTACACTGAAGCTTTCTTT. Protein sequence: CASSYGDAYTEAFF.

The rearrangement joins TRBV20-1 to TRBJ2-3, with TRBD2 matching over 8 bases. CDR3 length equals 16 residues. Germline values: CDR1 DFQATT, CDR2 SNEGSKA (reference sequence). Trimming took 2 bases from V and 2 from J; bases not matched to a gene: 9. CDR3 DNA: TGCAGTGCTAGACCCGCCGCGGGGGGACCCACAGATACGCAGTATTTT. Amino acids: CSARPAAGGPTDTQYF.

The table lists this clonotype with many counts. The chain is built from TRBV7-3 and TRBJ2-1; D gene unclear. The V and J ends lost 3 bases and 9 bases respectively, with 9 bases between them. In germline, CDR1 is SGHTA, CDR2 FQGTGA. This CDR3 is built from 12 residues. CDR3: CASSFAGGEQFF. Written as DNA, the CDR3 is TGTGCCAGCAGCTTCGCAGGCGGTGAGCAGTTCTTC.

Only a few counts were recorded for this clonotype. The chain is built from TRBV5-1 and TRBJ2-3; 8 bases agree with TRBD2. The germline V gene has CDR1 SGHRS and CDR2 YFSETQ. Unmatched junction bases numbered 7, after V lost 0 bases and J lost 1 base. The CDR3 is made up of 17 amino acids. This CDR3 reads CASSLAKAGVGTDTQYF. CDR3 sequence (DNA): TGCGCCAGCAGCTTGGCCAAAGCGGGAGTTGGCACAGATACGCAGTATTTT.

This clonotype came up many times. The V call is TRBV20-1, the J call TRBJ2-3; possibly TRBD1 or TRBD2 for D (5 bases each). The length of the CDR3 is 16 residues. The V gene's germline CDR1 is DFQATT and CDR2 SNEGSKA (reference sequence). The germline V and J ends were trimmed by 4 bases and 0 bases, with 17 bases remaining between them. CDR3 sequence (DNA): TGCAGTGCTATACGACGGGATAGGGGTAGCACAGATACGCAGTATTTT. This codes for CSAIRRDRGSTDTQYF.

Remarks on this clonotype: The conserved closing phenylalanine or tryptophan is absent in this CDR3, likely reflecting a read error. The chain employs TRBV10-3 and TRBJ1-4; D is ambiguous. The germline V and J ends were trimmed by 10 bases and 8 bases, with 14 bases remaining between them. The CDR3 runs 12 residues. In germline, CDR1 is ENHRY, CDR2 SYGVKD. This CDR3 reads CATGGRSEKLFS. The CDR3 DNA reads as TGTGCCACCGGTGGGAGAAGCGAAAAACTGTTTTCT.

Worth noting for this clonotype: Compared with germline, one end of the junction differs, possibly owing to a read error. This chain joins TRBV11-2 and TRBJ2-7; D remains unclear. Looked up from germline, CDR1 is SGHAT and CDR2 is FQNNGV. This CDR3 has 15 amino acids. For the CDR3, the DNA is TGTGCCAGCAGACCACCCGGCAGAAGCTCCTGCGAGCAGTACTTC. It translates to CASRPPGRSSCEQYF.

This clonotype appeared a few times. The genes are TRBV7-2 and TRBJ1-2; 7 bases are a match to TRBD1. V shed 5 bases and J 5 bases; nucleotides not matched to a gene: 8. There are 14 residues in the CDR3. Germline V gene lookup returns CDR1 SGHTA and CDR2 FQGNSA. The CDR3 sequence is CASSPEWDSYGYTF. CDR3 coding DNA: TGTGCCAGCAGCCCCGAGTGGGACAGTTATGGCTACACCTTC.

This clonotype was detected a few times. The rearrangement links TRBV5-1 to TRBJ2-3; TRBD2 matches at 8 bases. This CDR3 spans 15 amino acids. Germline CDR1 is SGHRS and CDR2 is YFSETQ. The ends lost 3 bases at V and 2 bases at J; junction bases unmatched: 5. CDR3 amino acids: CASSSGTRYTDTQYF. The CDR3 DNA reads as TGCGCCAGCAGCTCCGGGACTAGATACACAGATACGCAGTATTTT.

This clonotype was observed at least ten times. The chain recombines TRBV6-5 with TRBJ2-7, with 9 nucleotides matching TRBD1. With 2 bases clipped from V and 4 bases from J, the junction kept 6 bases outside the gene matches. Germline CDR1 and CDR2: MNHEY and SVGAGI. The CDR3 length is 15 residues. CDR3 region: CASSYLDRGAYEQYF. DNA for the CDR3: TGTGCCAGCAGTTACCTGGACAGGGGAGCTTACGAGCAGTACTTC.

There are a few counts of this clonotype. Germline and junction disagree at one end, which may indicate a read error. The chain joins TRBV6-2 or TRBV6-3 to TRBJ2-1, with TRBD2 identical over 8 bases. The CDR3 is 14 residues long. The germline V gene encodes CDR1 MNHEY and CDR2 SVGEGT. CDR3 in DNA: TGTGCCAGCCTAGCGGGCCACAAATACGGTGAGCTGTTCTTC. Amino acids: CASLAGHKYGELFF.

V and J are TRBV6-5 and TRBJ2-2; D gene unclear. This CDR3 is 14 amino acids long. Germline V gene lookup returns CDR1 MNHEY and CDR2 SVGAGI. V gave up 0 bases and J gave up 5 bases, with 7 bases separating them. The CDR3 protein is CASSYSRRTGELFF. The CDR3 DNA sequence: TGTGCCAGCAGTTACTCGAGGCGGACCGGGGAGCTGTTTTTT.

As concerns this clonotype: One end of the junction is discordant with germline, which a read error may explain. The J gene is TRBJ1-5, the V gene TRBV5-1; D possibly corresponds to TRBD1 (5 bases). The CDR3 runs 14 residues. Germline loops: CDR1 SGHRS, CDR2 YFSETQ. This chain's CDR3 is CASSLGDGKQPQHF. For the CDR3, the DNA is TGCGCCAGCAGCTTGGGGGACGGCAAACAGCCCCAGCATTTT.

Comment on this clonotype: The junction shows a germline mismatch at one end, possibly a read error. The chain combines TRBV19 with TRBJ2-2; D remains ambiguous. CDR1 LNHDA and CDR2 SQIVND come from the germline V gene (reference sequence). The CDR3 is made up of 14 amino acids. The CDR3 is CTSSSAGFTGELFF. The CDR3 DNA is TGTACCAGTAGTAGTGCCGGGTTTACCGGGGAGCTGTTTTTT.

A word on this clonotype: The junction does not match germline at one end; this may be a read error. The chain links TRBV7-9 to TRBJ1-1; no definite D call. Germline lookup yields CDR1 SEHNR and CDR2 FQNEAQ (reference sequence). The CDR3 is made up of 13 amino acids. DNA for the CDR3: TGTGCCAGCGGCTTATTACTGAACACTGAAGCTTTCTTT. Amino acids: CASGLLLNTEAFF.